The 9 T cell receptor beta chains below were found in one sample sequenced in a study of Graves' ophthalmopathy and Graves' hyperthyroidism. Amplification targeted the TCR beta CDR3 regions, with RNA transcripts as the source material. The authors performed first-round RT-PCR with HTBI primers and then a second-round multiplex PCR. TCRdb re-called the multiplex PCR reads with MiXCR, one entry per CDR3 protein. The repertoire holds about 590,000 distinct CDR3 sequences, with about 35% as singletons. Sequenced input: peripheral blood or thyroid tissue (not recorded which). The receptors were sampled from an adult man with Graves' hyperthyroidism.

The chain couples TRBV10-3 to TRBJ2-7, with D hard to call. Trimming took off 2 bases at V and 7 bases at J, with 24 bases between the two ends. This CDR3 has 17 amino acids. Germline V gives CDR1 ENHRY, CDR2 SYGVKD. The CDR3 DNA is TGTGCCATCAGTGAGGGTGGCAGCGTCCTGCCGCAGGAGGAGCAGTACTTC. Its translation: CAISEGGSVLPQEEQYF.

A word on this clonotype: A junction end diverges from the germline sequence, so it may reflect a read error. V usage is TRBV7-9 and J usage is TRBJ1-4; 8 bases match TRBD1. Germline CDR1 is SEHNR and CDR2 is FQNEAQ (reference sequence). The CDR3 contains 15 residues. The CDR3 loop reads CASSPGTGLNEKLFF. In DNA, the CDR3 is TGTGCTAGCAGCCCCGGGACAGGCTTGAATGAAAAACTGTTTTTT.

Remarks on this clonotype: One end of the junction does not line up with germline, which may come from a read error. As DNA, the CDR3 is TGTGCCATCAGTGAGCATGGACAAGAGACCCAGTACTTC. It is translated as CAISEHGQETQYF. The chain carries TRBV25-1 and TRBJ2-5; no firm D call. Germline V gene sequence: CDR1 MGHDK, CDR2 SYGVNS. CDR3 size: 13 residues.

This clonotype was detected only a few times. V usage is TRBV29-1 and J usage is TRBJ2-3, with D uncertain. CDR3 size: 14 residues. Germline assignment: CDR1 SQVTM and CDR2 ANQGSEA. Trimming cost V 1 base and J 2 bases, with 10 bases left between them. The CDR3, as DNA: TGCAGCGTTGAAGGCACAGCGTCCACAGATACGCAGTATTTT. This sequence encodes CSVEGTASTDTQYF.

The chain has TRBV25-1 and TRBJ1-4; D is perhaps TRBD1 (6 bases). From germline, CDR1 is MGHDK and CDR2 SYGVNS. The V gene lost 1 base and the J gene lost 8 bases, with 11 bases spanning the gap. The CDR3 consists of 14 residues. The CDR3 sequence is CASSEFEGHEKLFF. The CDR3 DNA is TGTGCCAGCAGTGAATTCGAGGGACACGAAAAACTGTTTTTT.

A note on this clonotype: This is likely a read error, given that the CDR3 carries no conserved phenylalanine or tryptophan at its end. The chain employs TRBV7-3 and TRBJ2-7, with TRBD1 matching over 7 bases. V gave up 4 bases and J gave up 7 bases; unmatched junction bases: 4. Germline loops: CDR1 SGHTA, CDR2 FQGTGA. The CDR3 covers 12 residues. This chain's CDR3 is CASSSYRGEQYL. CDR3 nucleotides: TGTGCCAGCAGCTCCTACAGGGGTGAGCAGTACCTC.

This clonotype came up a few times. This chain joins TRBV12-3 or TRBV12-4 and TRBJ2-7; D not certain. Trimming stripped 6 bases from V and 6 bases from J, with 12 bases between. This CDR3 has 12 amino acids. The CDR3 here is CASSDFPAEQYF. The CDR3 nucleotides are TGTGCCAGCAGCGACTTCCCGGCCGAGCAGTACTTC.

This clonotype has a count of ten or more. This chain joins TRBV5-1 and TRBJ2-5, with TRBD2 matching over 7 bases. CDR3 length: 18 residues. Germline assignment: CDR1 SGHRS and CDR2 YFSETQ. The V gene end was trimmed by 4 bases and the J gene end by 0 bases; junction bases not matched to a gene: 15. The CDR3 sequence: CASSTWTSGRDYQETQYF. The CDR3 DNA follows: TGCGCCAGCAGCACCTGGACGTCAGGGAGGGATTACCAAGAGACCCAGTACTTC.

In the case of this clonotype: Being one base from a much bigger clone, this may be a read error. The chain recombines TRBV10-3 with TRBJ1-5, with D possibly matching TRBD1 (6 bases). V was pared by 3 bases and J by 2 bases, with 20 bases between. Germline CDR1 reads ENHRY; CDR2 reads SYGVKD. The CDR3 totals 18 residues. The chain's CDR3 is CAISEGGGTPRGNQPQHF. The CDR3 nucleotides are TGTGCCATCAGTGAAGGGGGAGGGACCCCCCGCGGCAATCAGCCCCAGCATTTT.